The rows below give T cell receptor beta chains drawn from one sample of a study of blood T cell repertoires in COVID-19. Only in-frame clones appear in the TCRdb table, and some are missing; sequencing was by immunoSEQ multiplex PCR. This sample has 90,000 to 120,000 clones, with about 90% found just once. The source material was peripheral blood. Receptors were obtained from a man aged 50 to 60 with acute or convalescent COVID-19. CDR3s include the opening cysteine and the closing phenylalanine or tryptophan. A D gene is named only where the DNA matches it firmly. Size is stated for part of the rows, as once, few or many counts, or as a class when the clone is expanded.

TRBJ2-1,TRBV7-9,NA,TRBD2,CASSLAGGYNEQFF,TGTGCCAGCAGCTTAGCCGGGGGGTACAATGAGCAGTTCTTC
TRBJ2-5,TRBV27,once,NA,CASSLAQGRETQYF,TGTGCCAGCAGTTTAGCACAGGGTAGGGAGACCCAGTACTTC
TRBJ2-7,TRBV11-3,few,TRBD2,CASRVSGSYEQYF,TGTGCCAGCAGGGTAAGCGGGAGCTACGAGCAGTACTTC
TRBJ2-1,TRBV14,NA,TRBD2,CASSHGLASNEQFF,TGTGCCAGCAGCCACGGACTAGCTTCCAATGAGCAGTTCTTC
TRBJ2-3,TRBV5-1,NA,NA,CASSLEGVDTQYF,TGCGCCAGCAGCTTGGAAGGGGTAGATACGCAGTATTTT
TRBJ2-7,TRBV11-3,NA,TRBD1,CASSSADRAPYEQYF,TGTGCCAGCAGCTCCGCCGACAGGGCACCGTACGAGCAGTACTTC
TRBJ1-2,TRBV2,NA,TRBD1,CASSVGRGAYGYTF,TGTGCCAGCAGTGTGGGCAGGGGGGCCTATGGCTACACCTTC
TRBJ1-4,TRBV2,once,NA,CASRISYLGLNEKLFF,TGTGCCAGCCGGATTAGTTATCTTGGACTTAATGAAAAACTGTTTTTT
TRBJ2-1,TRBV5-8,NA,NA,CASSRRLVSYNEQFF,TGTGCCAGCAGCAGGAGACTAGTCTCCTACAATGAGCAGTTCTTC
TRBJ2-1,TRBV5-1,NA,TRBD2,CASSLVPSGSISEQFF,TGCGCCAGCAGCTTGGTTCCTAGCGGGAGCATAAGTGAGCAGTTCTTC
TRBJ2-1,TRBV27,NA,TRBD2,CASSSNSGRAGFF,TGTGCCAGCAGTTCAAATAGCGGGAGGGCGGGGTTCTTC
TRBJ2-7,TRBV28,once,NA,CASSLLRAFRDFYAGHYEQYF,TGTGCCAGCAGTCTTTTGCGGGCTTTCAGGGATTTCTATGCGGGGCACTACGAGCAGTACTTC
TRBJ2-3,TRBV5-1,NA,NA,CASSFVGQTSTDTQYF,TGCGCCAGCAGCTTCGTGGGACAAACGAGCACAGATACGCAGTATTTT
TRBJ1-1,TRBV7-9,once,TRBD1,CASSQGQGGTEAFF,TGTGCCAGCAGCCAAGGACAGGGGGGGACTGAAGCTTTCTTT
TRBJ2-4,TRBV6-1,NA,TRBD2,CASSEAGRTSGRLLAKNIQYF,TGTGCCAGCAGTGAAGCGGGAAGGACTAGCGGGAGGTTACTAGCCAAAAACATTCAGTACTTC
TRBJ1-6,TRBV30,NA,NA,CAWSKGRGNNSPLHF,TGTGCCTGGAGTAAGGGCAGGGGAAATAATTCACCCCTCCACTTT
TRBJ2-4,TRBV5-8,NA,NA,CASSLGGRNIQYF,TGTGCCAGCAGCTTGGGGGGGAGGAACATTCAGTACTTC
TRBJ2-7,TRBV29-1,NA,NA,CSARTGQNEQYF,TGCAGCGCCAGGACTGGTCAAAACGAGCAGTACTTC
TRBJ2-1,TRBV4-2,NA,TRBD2,CASSQSGTSVSRSYNEQFF,TGTGCCAGCAGCCAATCCGGGACTAGCGTGAGCCGGTCCTACAATGAGCAGTTCTTC
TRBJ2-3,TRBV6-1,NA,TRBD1,CASSDQTGTNTQYF,TGTGCCAGCAGTGACCAGACAGGGACAAATACGCAGTATTTT
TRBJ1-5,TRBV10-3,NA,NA,CAISESTGNQPQHF,TGTGCCATCAGTGAGAGTACAGGCAATCAGCCCCAGCATTTT
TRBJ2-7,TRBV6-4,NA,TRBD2,CASRRTSGSYEQYF,TGTGCCAGCCGCCGGACTAGCGGCTCCTACGAGCAGTACTTC
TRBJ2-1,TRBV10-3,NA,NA,CAIQGGNEGNEQFF,TGTGCCATCCAAGGCGGGAACGAGGGAAATGAGCAGTTCTTC
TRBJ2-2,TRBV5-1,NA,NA,CASSRGRVNTGELFF,TGCGCCAGCAGCAGAGGTCGGGTGAACACCGGGGAGCTGTTTTTT
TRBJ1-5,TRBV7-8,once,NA,CASSFRRGQPQHF,TGTGCCAGCAGCTTTCGCAGGGGACAGCCCCAGCATTTT
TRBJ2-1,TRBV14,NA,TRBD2,CASSPPSGSSYNEQFF,TGTGCCAGCAGCCCTCCTAGCGGGAGCTCCTACAATGAGCAGTTCTTC
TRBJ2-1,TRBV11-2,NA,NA,CASSLVTGGEQFF,TGTGCCAGCAGCTTAGTTACGGGTGGTGAGCAGTTCTTC
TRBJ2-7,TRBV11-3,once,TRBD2,CASSARTSGGKAYEQYF,TGTGCCAGCAGCGCCCGGACTAGCGGGGGAAAAGCCTACGAGCAGTACTTC
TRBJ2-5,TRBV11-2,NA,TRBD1,CASSSDRGETQYF,TGTGCCAGCAGCTCAGACAGGGGAGAGACCCAGTACTTC
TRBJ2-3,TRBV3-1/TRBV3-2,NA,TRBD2,CASSQEGAGGTQYF,TGTGCCAGCAGCCAAGAGGGGGCGGGGGGGACGCAGTATTTT
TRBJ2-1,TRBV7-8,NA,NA,CASSLGARGQEQFF,TGTGCCAGCAGCCTAGGAGCAAGGGGTCAGGAGCAGTTCTTC
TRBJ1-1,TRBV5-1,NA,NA,CASSLYDYLMEAFF,TGCGCCAGCAGCCTCTATGATTACCTAATGGAAGCTTTCTTT
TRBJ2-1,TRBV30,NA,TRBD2,CACSGTYNEQFF,TGTGCCTGTAGCGGGACTTACAATGAGCAGTTCTTC
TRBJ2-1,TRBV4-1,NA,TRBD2,CASSLDGLAGGSSYNEQFF,TGCGCCAGCAGCCTAGATGGACTAGCGGGGGGAAGCTCCTACAATGAGCAGTTCTTC
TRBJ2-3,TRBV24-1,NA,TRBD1,CATSEPGTGFTDTQYF,TGTGCCACCAGTGAACCCGGGACAGGGTTCACAGATACGCAGTATTTT
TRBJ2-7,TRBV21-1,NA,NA,CASSRAETGDYEQYF,TGTGCCAGCAGCAGGGCAGAAACAGGGGACTACGAGCAGTACTTC
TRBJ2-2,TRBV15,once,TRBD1,CATSRDYGTGSTGELFF,TGTGCCACCAGCAGAGATTATGGGACAGGAAGCACCGGGGAGCTGTTTTTT
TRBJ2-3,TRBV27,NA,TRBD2,CASSSGTSGPRGAQYF,TGTGCCAGCAGTTCAGGGACTAGCGGCCCTAGGGGGGCGCAGTATTTT
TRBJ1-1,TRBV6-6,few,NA,CASGGDQRTEAFF,TGTGCCAGCGGGGGGGACCAGCGGACCGAAGCTTTCTTT
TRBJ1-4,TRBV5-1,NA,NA,CASSSLGGANEKLFF,TGCGCCAGCAGCTCCCTAGGGGGGGCTAATGAAAAACTGTTTTTT